Below, one T cell receptor beta chain is given with its context. This specimen includes other DNA sequences encoding the same CDR3. This entry belongs to a study of blood T cell repertoires in COVID-19. In the study overall: From the United States, Italy and Spain came samples of acute and convalescent COVID-19.

This table comes from immunoSEQ multiplex PCR, and its TCRdb copy is limited to in-frame clones, with some not included. Of approximately 400,000 clones listed, roughly 80% are singletons. The V segment lost 4 bases and the J segment 5 bases; nucleotides outside the gene matches: 0. CDR3 length: 12 amino acids. Germline values: CDR1 SQVTM, CDR2 ANQGSEA. Cohorts were based on clinical histories the participants reported. The chain recombines TRBV29-1 with TRBJ2-5; 11 bases are a match to TRBD1. This clonotype was sampled from a woman aged 45 to 65 who had recovered from COVID-19. The source material was PBMCs or T cells enriched from blood (not recorded which). CDR3 sequence (DNA): TGCAGCGTTGGGACAGGGGGCGAGACCCAGTACTTC. Its translation is CSVGTGGETQYF.